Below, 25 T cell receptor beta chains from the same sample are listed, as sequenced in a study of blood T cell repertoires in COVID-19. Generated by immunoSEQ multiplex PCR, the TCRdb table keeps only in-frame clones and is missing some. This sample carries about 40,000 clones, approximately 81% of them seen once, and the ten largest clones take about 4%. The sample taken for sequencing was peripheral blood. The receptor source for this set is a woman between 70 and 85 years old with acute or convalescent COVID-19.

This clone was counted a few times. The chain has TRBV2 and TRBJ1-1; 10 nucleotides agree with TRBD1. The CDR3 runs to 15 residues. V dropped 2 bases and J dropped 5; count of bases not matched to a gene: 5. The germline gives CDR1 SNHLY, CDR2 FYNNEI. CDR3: CASSEPGQGYTEAFF. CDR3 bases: TGTGCCAGCAGTGAACCGGGACAGGGGTATACTGAAGCTTTCTTT.

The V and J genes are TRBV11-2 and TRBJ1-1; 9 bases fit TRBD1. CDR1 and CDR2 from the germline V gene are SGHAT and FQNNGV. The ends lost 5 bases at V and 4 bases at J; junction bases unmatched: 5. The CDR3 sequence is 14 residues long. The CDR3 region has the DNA TGTGCCAGCAGCCAGGACAGGGGACGCACTGAAGCTTTCTTT. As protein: CASSQDRGRTEAFF.

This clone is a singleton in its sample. The CDR3 loop reads CASSLPAAPGGYTF. In nucleotides, the CDR3 is TGTGCCAGCAGCTTGCCGGCCGCTCCGGGGGGCTACACCTTC. The chain couples TRBV5-6 to TRBJ1-2, with D unresolved. With 1 base removed from V and 8 bases from J, the gap between germline ends came to 15 bases. Germline CDR1 is SGHDT and CDR2 is YYEEEE. The length of the CDR3 is 14 residues.

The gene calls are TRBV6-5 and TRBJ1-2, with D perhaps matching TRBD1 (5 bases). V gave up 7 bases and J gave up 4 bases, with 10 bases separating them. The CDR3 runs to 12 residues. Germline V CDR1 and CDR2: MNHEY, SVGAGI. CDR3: CASTLGGYGYTF. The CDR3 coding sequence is TGTGCCAGCACCCTCGGGGGCTATGGCTACACCTTC.

CDR3 DNA sequence: TGTGCCAGCAGCTCTACCCCTAGGACTCGAGGGGGCGAGCAGTACTTC. Amino acid sequence: CASSSTPRTRGGEQYF. The chain couples TRBV3-1 (or the pseudogene TRBV3-2) to TRBJ2-7; tentative D call: TRBD1 (6 bases). The germline CDR1 and CDR2 sequences are LGHDT and YNNKEL (reference sequence). The V end lost 5 bases, the J end lost 6 bases, and 23 bases lay between the germline ends. The CDR3 totals 16 residues.

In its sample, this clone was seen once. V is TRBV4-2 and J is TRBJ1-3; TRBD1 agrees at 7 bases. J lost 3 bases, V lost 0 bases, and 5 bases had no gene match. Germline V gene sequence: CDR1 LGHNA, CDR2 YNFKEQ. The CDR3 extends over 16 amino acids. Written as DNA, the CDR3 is TGTGCCAGCAGCCAAGATAACGCAGGGGGTGGAAACACCATATATTTT. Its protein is CASSQDNAGGGNTIYF.

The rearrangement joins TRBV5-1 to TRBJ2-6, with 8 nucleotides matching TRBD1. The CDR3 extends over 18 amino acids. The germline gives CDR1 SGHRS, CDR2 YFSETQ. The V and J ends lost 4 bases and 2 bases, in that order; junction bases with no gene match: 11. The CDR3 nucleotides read TGCGCCAGCAGCGTACGACGACAGGGGAATCCTGGGGCCAACGTCCTGACTTTC. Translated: CASSVRRQGNPGANVLTF.

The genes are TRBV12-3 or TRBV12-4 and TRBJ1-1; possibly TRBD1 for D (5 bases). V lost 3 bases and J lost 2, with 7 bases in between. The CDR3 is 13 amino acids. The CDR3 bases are TGTGCCAGCAGTTTCCAGGGAAACACTGAAGCTTTCTTT. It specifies CASSFQGNTEAFF.

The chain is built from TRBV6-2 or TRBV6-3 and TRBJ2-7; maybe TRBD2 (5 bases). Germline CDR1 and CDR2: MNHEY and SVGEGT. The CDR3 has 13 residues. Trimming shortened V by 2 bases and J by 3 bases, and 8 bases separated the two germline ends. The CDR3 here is CASSYDYYYEQYF. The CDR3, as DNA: TGTGCCAGCAGTTACGACTACTACTACGAGCAGTACTTC.

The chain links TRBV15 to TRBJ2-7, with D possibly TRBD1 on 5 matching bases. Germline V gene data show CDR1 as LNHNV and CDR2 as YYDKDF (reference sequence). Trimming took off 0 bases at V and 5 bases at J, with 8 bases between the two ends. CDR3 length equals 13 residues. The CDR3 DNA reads TGTGCCACCAGCAGAGATAGGGGTCACGAGCAGTACTTC. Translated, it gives CATSRDRGHEQYF.

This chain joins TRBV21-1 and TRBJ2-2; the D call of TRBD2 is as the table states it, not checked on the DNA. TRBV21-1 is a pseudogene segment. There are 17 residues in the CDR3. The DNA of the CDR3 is TGTGCCAGCAGCAGAGGGACTAGCGGGAGTCAAGCCGGGGAGCTGTTTTTT. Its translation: CASSRGTSGSQAGELFF.

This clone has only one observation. CDR3 sequence: CASSFLDKIQETQYF. The DNA for the CDR3 is TGTGCCAGCAGTTTTTTGGACAAAATCCAAGAGACCCAGTACTTC. The genes are TRBV28 and TRBJ2-5, with D perhaps TRBD1 (5 bases). Trimming cost V 3 bases and J 1 base, with 12 bases left between them. The germline V gene has CDR1 MDHEN and CDR2 SYDVKM. This CDR3 contains 15 residues.

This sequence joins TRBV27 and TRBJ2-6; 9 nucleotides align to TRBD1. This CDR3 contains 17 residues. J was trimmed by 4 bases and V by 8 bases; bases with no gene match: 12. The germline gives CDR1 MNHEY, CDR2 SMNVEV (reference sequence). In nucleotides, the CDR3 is TGTGCCAGCGGGGGACAGGGACATTCTGTAGGGGCCAACGTCCTGACTTTC. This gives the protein CASGGQGHSVGANVLTF.

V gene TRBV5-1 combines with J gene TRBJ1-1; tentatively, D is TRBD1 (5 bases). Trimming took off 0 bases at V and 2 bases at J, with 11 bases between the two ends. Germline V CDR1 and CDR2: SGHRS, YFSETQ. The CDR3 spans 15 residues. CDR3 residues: CASSLDGGVNTEAFF. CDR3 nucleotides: TGCGCCAGCAGCTTGGATGGGGGGGTTAACACTGAAGCTTTCTTT.

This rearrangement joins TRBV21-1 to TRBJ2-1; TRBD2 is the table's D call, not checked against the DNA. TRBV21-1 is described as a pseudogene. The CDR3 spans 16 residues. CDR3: CASSSQTSWVYNEQFF. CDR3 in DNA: TGTGCCAGCAGCTCTCAGACTAGCTGGGTTTACAATGAGCAGTTCTTC.

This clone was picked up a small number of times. CDR3: CASSPTGADSPLHF. In nucleotides, the CDR3 is TGCGCCAGCAGCCCGACAGGGGCGGATTCACCCCTCCACTTT. The V call is TRBV5-1, the J call TRBJ1-6; 8 bases fit TRBD1. V trimming: 4 bases; J trimming: 8 bases; junction bases outside the gene matches: 5. The CDR3 is made up of 14 amino acids. In germline, CDR1 is SGHRS, CDR2 YFSETQ.

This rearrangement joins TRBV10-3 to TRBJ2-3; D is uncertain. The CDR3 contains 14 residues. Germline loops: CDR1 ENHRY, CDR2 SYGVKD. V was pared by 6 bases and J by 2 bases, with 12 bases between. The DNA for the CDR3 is TGTGCCATCAGCGCCGCTCAGAACACAGATACGCAGTATTTT. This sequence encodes CAISAAQNTDTQYF.

Here the CDR3 DNA reads TGTGCCAGCAACACGATAGCGGGAGGCCGAGACGAGCAGTACTTC. Its protein product is CASNTIAGGRDEQYF. The chain couples TRBV28 to TRBJ2-7; 10 bases fit TRBD2. V trimming: 7 bases; J trimming: 5 bases; junction bases outside the gene matches: 11. There are 15 residues in the CDR3. Germline CDR1 MDHEN, CDR2 SYDVKM.

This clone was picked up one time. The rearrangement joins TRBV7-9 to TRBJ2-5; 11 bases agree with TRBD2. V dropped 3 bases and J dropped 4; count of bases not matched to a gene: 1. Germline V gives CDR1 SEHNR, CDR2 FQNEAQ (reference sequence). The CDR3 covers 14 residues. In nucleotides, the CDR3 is TGTGCCAGCAGCTTTAGCGGGAGGGCAGAGACCCAGTACTTC. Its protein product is CASSFSGRAETQYF.

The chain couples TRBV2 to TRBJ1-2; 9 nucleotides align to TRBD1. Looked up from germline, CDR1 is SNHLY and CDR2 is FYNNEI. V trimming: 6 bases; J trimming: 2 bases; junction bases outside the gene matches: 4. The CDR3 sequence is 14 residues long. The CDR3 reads CASRTGQGNYGYTF. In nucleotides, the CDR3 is TGTGCCAGCAGGACTGGACAGGGGAACTATGGCTACACCTTC.

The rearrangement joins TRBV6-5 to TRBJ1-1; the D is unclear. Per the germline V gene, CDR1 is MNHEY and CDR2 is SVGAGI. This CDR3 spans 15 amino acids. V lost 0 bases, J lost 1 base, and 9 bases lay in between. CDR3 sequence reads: CASSYSRLGNTEAFF. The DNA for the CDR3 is TGTGCCAGCAGTTACTCGAGGTTAGGGAACACTGAAGCTTTCTTT.

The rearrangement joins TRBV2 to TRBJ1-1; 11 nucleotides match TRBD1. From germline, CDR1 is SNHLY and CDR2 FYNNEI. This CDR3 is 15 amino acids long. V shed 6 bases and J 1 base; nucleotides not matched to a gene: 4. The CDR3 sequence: CASRWDRGSNTEAFF. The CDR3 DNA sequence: TGTGCCAGCAGATGGGACAGGGGGTCGAACACTGAAGCTTTCTTT. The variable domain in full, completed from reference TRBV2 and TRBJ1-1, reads EPEVTQTPSHQVTQMGQEVILRCVPISNHLYFYWYRQILGQKVEFLVSFYNNEISEKSEIFDDQFSVERPDGSNFTLKIRSTKLEDSAMYFCASRWDRGSNTEAFFGQGTRLTVV.

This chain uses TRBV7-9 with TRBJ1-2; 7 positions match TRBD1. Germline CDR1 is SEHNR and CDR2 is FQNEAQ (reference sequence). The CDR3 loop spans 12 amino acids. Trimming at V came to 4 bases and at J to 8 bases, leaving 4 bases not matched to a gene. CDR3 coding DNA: TGTGCCAGCAGCTATACAGGGGACGGCTACACCTTC. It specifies CASSYTGDGYTF.

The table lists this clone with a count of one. CDR3 nucleotide sequence: TGTGCCAGAAGCTTGTTTGGTTGGGGCGAACGAGCCAAAAACATTCAGTACTTC. Translated: CARSLFGWGERAKNIQYF. The chain has TRBV5-3 and TRBJ2-4, with D perhaps TRBD1 (5 bases). TRBV5-3 has ORF status, its function being uncertain. Trimming shortened V by 1 base and J by 0 bases, and 17 bases separated the two germline ends. This CDR3 is 18 amino acids long.

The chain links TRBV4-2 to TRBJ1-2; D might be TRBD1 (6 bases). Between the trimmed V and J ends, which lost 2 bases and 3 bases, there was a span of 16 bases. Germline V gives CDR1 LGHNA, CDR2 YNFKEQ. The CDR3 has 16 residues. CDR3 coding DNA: TGTGCCAGCAGCCAACGGACAGAAACTATTCACTATGGCTACACCTTC. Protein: CASSQRTETIHYGYTF.